This T cell receptor beta chain was observed in a study of T-cell reconstitution after alpha-beta-depleted transplantation in children. Study-level points and caveats: A year post-transplant, T-cell counts and diversity derived mostly from newly produced T cells. Reports say that about two months after transplant, the alpha-beta T cells came out of several hundred graft clones that had expanded.

Unique molecular identifiers were built into the TCRbeta library. TCRdb fed the PCR reads into MiXCR, producing one record per CDR3 protein. The sample consists of around 580,000 distinct CDR3 sequences, about 21% of them appearing once. Germline lookup yields CDR1 DFQATT and CDR2 SNEGSKA (reference sequence). This CDR3 has 13 residues. With 6 bases clipped from V and 0 bases from J, the junction kept 4 bases outside the gene matches. Many counts were recorded for this clonotype. Its specificity is not known. The chain recombines TRBV20-1 with TRBJ1-1, with 7 bases aligning to TRBD1. The TCR sequence derives from a boy under two years old who had a stem cell transplant for acute myeloid leukemia, so the T cells may come from the graft donor. The sequenced sample was PBMCs, mostly from graft donor cells, obtained 360 days after TCRalphabeta/CD19-depleted stem cell transplant. The CDR3 is CSARGGMNTEAFF. Here the CDR3 DNA reads TGCAGTGCCAGGGGGGGGATGAACACTGAAGCTTTCTTT.